This entry concerns a single T cell receptor beta chain. This clone was observed a single time. Its antigen specificity is not known. Base qualities are not provided; no much larger clone lies one nucleotide away. The sample comes from a study of OX40 agonist ivuxolimab in advanced cancers. Looking at the study overall: The costimulatory receptor OX40 (CD134) was targeted by ivuxolimab, a fully human IgG2 agonistic monoclonal antibody. Intravenous ivuxolimab was administered to patients every 2 weeks at six dose levels: 0.01, 0.1, 0.3, 1.5, 3 and 10 mg/kg. Of the approximately 50 dose-escalation patients, hepatocellular carcinoma was present in about 20, melanoma in approximately 15, renal cell carcinoma in 9 and head and neck cancer in 9. In the dose-escalation cohort, 82.7% of patients were male, and the mean age was around 60 years, with a range of about 23 to 80. Patients were allowed to have had prior anti-PD-1, anti-PD-L1 or anti-CTLA-4 therapy, and around two fifths of the dose-escalation patients had been treated with checkpoint inhibitors. Partial responses occurred in three dose-escalation patients: two with cutaneous melanoma and one with hepatocellular carcinoma. Peripheral TCRbeta sequencing aimed to test whether ivuxolimab altered TCR sequence diversity and caused clonal T-cell expansion. The paper covers the monotherapy dose-escalation part of the phase I ivuxolimab trial, which included N ≈ 52 patients. Broader findings and caveats from the paper: The antigen specificity of the peripheral T cells that underwent clonal expansion was not determined. At doses of 0.1 to 3.0 mg/kg, clonal expansion of both CD4+ and CD8+ blood T cells was observed from baseline to week 6. After ivuxolimab, more expanded clones were found on average in CD8+ T cells than in CD4+ T cells. Low levels of normalized T-cell clonal expansion were also seen in some nonresponding patients. In the 0.1-3.0 mg/kg groups, partial responders were among the patients with the lowest normalized peripheral clonal expansion, particularly in CD8+ T cells.

For sequencing of the TCRbeta CDR3 region, genomic DNA was extracted from the sorted cells. The immunoSEQ Assay was used to sequence the TCRbeta CDR3 regions. As stored in TCRdb, this immuneACCESS dataset retains in-frame rearrangements with V and J assigned. A fraction of the clones does not appear; measured against another copy, unresolved V genes explain less than half of the discrepancy, and the remainder lacks a known reason. Present in this sample are roughly 20,000 clones, roughly four fifths of which were seen just once. Together, the top ten hold 30% to 35% of the sample. Patients with autoimmune disease history or receiving systemic immunosuppression were excluded from the trial. Peripheral blood for TCR sequencing was collected from all dose cohorts at baseline, on cycle 4 day 1, and on cycle 7 day 1. The samples were taken from a phase I, first-in-human, multicenter, open-label dose-escalation trial of ivuxolimab. Adults with locally advanced or metastatic melanoma, renal cell, hepatocellular, or head and neck squamous cell carcinoma were enrolled in the trial. CD4+ and CD8+ T cells were sorted separately from peripheral blood before TCR sequencing.

CDR1 SQVTM and CDR2 ANQGSEA were looked up in the germline V gene. Taken from cysteine to phenylalanine, the CDR3 has 11 residues. The retained sequence is limited to the CDR3, 33 bases, with the frame set at the first base. From V the trimming removes 6 bases and from J it removes 4 bases, while the gene matches leave 1 base of the junction unaccounted for. Here the sequenced sample was CD4+ or CD8+ T cells sorted from blood, taken in a trial of the OX40 agonist ivuxolimab. The chain joins TRBV29-1 to TRBJ1-1; 8 middle bases align to TRBD1. The source is an adult with an advanced solid tumor such as melanoma, head and neck, liver or kidney cancer. The CDR3 protein: CSVDRGTEAFF. The base sequence is TGCAGCGTAGACAGGGGCACTGAAGCTTTCTTT.